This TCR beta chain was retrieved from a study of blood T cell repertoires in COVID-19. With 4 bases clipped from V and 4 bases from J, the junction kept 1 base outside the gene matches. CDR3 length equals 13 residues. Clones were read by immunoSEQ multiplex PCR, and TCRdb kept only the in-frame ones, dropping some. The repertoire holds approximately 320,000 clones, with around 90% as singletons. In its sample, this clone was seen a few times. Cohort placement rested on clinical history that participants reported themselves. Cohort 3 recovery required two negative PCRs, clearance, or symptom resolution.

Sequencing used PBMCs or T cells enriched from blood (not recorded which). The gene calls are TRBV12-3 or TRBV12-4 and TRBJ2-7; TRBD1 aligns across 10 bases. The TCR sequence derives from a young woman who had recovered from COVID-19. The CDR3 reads CASSSGQGYEQYF. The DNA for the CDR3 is TGTGCCAGCAGTTCGGGACAGGGGTACGAGCAGTACTTC.